These 32 T cell receptor beta chains were sequenced from one sample in a study of blood T cell repertoires in COVID-19. Measured with immunoSEQ multiplex PCR; TCRdb has only the in-frame clones, and not every one. The table has around 100,000 clones, approximately 90% seen once. Sequencing was carried out using peripheral blood. The receptors originated from a man between 50 and 59 years old in a cohort sampled during active COVID-19.

The chain joins TRBV28 to TRBJ1-2, with TRBD1 matching 8 bases. Germline V gene data show CDR1 as MDHEN and CDR2 as SYDVKM. With 6 bases clipped from V and 5 bases from J, the junction kept 11 bases outside the gene matches. This CDR3 has 15 residues. The CDR3 loop is CASRSTGAPIYGYTF. The CDR3 DNA is TGTGCCAGCAGGTCGACAGGGGCGCCTATATATGGCTACACCTTC.

The rearrangement joins TRBV5-4 to TRBJ1-6; TRBD1 matches 7 bases. The V segment lost 3 bases and the J segment 7 bases; nucleotides outside the gene matches: 7. Per the germline V gene, CDR1 is SGHNT and CDR2 is YYREEE (reference sequence). This CDR3 is 15 amino acids long. The CDR3 sequence is CASSSREGANSPLHF. The CDR3 DNA follows: TGTGCCAGCAGCTCCCGGGAGGGGGCGAATTCACCCCTCCACTTT. The full variable domain, its missing parts supplied by reference TRBV5-4 and TRBJ1-6, is ETGVTQSPTHLIKTRGQQVTLRCSSQSGHNTVSWYQQALGQGPQFIFQYYREEENGRGNFPPRFSGLQFPNYSSELNVNALELDDSALYLCASSSREGANSPLHFGNGTRLTVT.

This clone appeared once. J is TRBJ2-1 and V is TRBV9; the match to TRBD2 covers 8 bases. There are 16 residues in the CDR3. Germline CDR1 and CDR2: SGDLS and YYNGEE. The trim removed 0 bases at V and 5 bases at J, leaving 7 bases unmatched. The CDR3 coding sequence is TGTGCCAGCAGCGTAGGGTACGGGGGGGGCAACAATGAGCAGTTCTTC. The encoded protein is CASSVGYGGGNNEQFF. Supplemented by reference TRBV9 and TRBJ2-1, the full variable domain reads DSGVTQTPKHLITATGQRVTLRCSPRSGDLSVYWYQQSLDQGLQFLIQYYNGEERAKGNILERFSAQQFPDLHSELNLSSLELGDSALYFCASSVGYGGGNNEQFFGPGTRLTVL.

The chain recombines TRBV5-1 with TRBJ1-4, with D unresolved. There are 14 residues in the CDR3. Germline V gene data show CDR1 as SGHRS and CDR2 as YFSETQ. Trimming shortened V by 4 bases and J by 8 bases, and 15 bases separated the two germline ends. CDR3 amino acids: CASSTRGPEEKLFF. For the CDR3, the DNA is TGCGCCAGCAGCACCCGCGGCCCGGAGGAAAAACTGTTTTTT.

This rearrangement joins TRBV5-5 to TRBJ2-1; 10 nucleotides line up with TRBD1. The ends lost 4 bases at V and 9 bases at J; junction bases unmatched: 16. Per the germline V gene, CDR1 is SGHKS and CDR2 is YYEKEE (reference sequence). CDR3 length: 17 residues. CDR3 sequence: CASSRAGFGTGVSEQFF. The CDR3 DNA follows: TGTGCCAGCAGCCGGGCCGGGTTCGGGACAGGGGTGAGTGAGCAGTTCTTC.

The rearrangement uses TRBV15 and TRBJ1-5, with 7 bases lining up with TRBD1. Germline lookup yields CDR1 LNHNV and CDR2 YYDKDF (reference sequence). J lost 7 bases, V lost 4 bases, and 10 bases had no gene match. The CDR3 totals 15 residues. CDR3 loop: CATSTQTGIGQPQHF. CDR3 nucleotides: TGTGCCACCAGCACCCAGACAGGGATCGGACAGCCCCAGCATTTT.

V and J are TRBV7-2 and TRBJ1-3, with 8 bases matching TRBD1. Trimming at V came to 2 bases and at J to 7 bases, leaving 16 bases not matched to a gene. Germline CDR1 SGHTA, CDR2 FQGNSA. The CDR3 is 18 amino acids. CDR3 bases: TGTGCCAGCAGCTTATTCGCTTTTCGGACAGGGCTTTGGAACACCATATATTTT. Encoded protein: CASSLFAFRTGLWNTIYF.

The J gene is TRBJ2-3, the V gene TRBV6-5, with D maybe TRBD2 (6 bases). In germline, CDR1 is MNHEY, CDR2 SVGAGI. The V end was cut by 9 bases, the J end by 0 bases, with 16 bases between. The CDR3 has 15 amino acids. The chain's CDR3 is CASNPPGLSTDTQYF. As DNA, the CDR3 is TGTGCCAGTAACCCGCCGGGACTTAGCACAGATACGCAGTATTTT.

The chain has TRBV6-6 and TRBJ1-4; D perhaps matches TRBD1 (5 bases). Germline V lookup: CDR1 MNHNY, CDR2 SVGAGI (reference sequence). The CDR3 length is 14 residues. The V gene lost 6 bases and the J gene lost 5 bases, with 13 bases spanning the gap. The CDR3 nucleotides read TGTGCCAGCAGGCCTCAGGGATCAAATGAAAAACTGTTTTTT. Protein sequence: CASRPQGSNEKLFF.

The rearrangement links TRBV15 to TRBJ2-7, with D perhaps TRBD2 (5 bases). V lost 0 bases to trimming and J lost 7 bases, with 13 bases between them. The CDR3 sequence is 14 residues long. The germline V gene encodes CDR1 LNHNV and CDR2 YYDKDF (reference sequence). CDR3 DNA sequence: TGTGCCACCAGCAGAGATCGGTCAAGGACTGAGCAGTACGTC. This translates into CATSRDRSRTEQYV.

The J gene is TRBJ2-1, the V gene TRBV7-3; 13 bases align to TRBD2. The CDR3 runs 18 residues. CDR1 is SGHTA, CDR2 FQGTGA, per germline. The V segment lost 5 bases and the J segment 5 bases; nucleotides outside the gene matches: 12. CDR3 sequence: CASSRDSGLAGANNEQFF. The CDR3 coding sequence is TGTGCCAGCAGCCGGGACAGCGGACTAGCGGGGGCAAACAATGAGCAGTTCTTC.

CDR3 sequence (DNA): TGTGCCAGCAGCCAAGGGCCGGGAATTAATCAGCCCCAGCATTTT. It is translated as CASSQGPGINQPQHF. This chain uses TRBV4-2 with TRBJ1-5; D not certain. Germline V lookup: CDR1 LGHNA, CDR2 YNFKEQ. This CDR3 has 15 residues. Trimming took off 1 base at V and 4 bases at J, with 11 bases between the two ends.

CDR3 DNA: TGTGCCAGCAGCTTGGGGGGCATCAGGGCCACTGAAGCTTTCTTT. Amino acid sequence: CASSLGGIRATEAFF. The chain recombines TRBV5-8 with TRBJ1-1; TRBD1 is a possible D gene (5 bases). V was trimmed by 0 bases and J by 4 bases, leaving 13 bases between them. The CDR3 contains 15 residues. CDR1 and CDR2 from the germline V gene are SGHTS and YDEGEE.

The chain couples TRBV6-1 to TRBJ1-4; the D gene is possibly TRBD1 (6 bases). Germline CDR1 MNHNS, CDR2 SASEGT. The V end lost 3 bases, the J end lost 7 bases, and 24 bases lay between the germline ends. The CDR3 runs to 18 residues. CDR3 residues: CASSDRLNGGSVGEKLFF. CDR3 in DNA: TGTGCCAGCAGTGACAGGCTTAATGGGGGCTCGGTTGGTGAAAAACTGTTTTTT.

Of note for this clone: Other DNA sequences from this sample encode an identical CDR3 as well. This chain connects TRBV7-9 to TRBJ2-5; D may be TRBD2 (5 bases). The CDR3 is 13 amino acids. Per the germline V gene, CDR1 is SEHNR and CDR2 is FQNEAQ (reference sequence). V lost 3 bases to trimming and J lost 5 bases, with 10 bases between them. In DNA form, the CDR3 reads TGTGCCAGCAGCTTGGTCGGGGAGGAGACCCAGTACTTC. Translated, it gives CASSLVGEETQYF.

This clone showed up just once. J is TRBJ2-2 and V is TRBV11-2; D not certain. CDR1 is SGHAT, CDR2 FQNNGV, per germline. The V gene lost 7 bases and the J gene lost 0 bases, with 12 bases spanning the gap. This CDR3 contains 15 residues. The CDR3 is CASKGGTANTGELFF. CDR3 nucleotides: TGTGCCAGCAAAGGCGGCACTGCGAACACCGGGGAGCTGTTTTTT.

The chain couples TRBV19 to TRBJ2-1; 8 bases are a match to TRBD2. Germline assignment: CDR1 LNHDA and CDR2 SQIVND (reference sequence). V lost 7 bases to trimming and J lost 0 bases; unmatched junction nucleotides: 5. This CDR3 has 15 amino acids. The CDR3 spells CASNKRGSSYNEQFF. CDR3 DNA sequence: TGTGCCAGTAACAAGCGGGGGAGCTCCTACAATGAGCAGTTCTTC. The variable domain in full, completed from reference TRBV19 and TRBJ2-1, reads DGGITQSPKYLFRKEGQNVTLSCEQNLNHDAMYWYRQDPGQGLRLIYYSQIVNDFQKGDIAEGYSVSREKKESFPLTVTSAQKNPTAFYLCASNKRGSSYNEQFFGPGTRLTVL.

The chain is built from TRBV19 and TRBJ1-5; no definite D call. This CDR3 comprises 15 residues. V dropped 7 bases and J dropped 5 bases, with 18 bases sitting between them. CDR1 is LNHDA, CDR2 SQIVND, per germline (reference sequence). The CDR3 bases are TGTGCCAGTACCCCCCGGAGTAAGCCCGATCAGCCCCAGCATTTT. Protein sequence: CASTPRSKPDQPQHF. Based on the CDR3 plus reference TRBV19 and TRBJ1-5, the full variable domain is DGGITQSPKYLFRKEGQNVTLSCEQNLNHDAMYWYRQDPGQGLRLIYYSQIVNDFQKGDIAEGYSVSREKKESFPLTVTSAQKNPTAFYLCASTPRSKPDQPQHFGDGTRLSIL.

The table lists this clone with a count of one. This chain connects TRBV6-5 to TRBJ1-2; D is uncertain. Germline CDR1 reads MNHEY; CDR2 reads SVGAGI. The V gene lost 4 bases and the J gene lost 4 bases, with 7 bases spanning the gap. The CDR3 is 12 amino acids. CDR3 residues: CASSLGRYGYTF. The CDR3 DNA follows: TGTGCCAGCAGTTTGGGCCGCTATGGCTACACCTTC.

Details on this clone: Other DNA sequences from this sample encode an identical CDR3 as well. This chain links TRBV3-1 (or the pseudogene TRBV3-2) with TRBJ1-6; tentatively, D is TRBD1 (6 bases). Trimming stripped 4 bases from V and 5 bases from J, with 9 bases between. The germline V gene has CDR1 LGHDT and CDR2 YNNKEL (reference sequence). This CDR3 is 14 amino acids long. DNA for the CDR3: TGTGCCAGCAGCCCCCAGGGGAATAATTCACCCCTCCACTTT. This encodes CASSPQGNNSPLHF.

The V gene is TRBV11-2, the J gene TRBJ1-1, with D unresolved. The CDR3 length is 13 residues. With 1 base removed from V and 4 bases from J, the gap between germline ends came to 7 bases. The germline gives CDR1 SGHAT, CDR2 FQNNGV. In nucleotides, the CDR3 is TGTGCCAGCAGCTTAGTAGGGAGCACTGAAGCTTTCTTT. This encodes CASSLVGSTEAFF.

This chain joins TRBV28 and TRBJ2-1, with TRBD1 as a possible D gene (5 bases). This CDR3 is built from 13 residues. V dropped 2 bases and J dropped 8 bases, with 10 bases sitting between them. Germline CDR1 is MDHEN and CDR2 is SYDVKM. The DNA of the CDR3 is TGTGCCAGCAGTTTAGACAGCAGAGATGAGCAGTTCTTC. As protein: CASSLDSRDEQFF.

The CDR3 spells CASSILQGNTGELFF. The CDR3 DNA sequence: TGTGCCAGCAGCATACTACAGGGGAACACCGGGGAGCTGTTTTTT. The chain recombines TRBV7-8 with TRBJ2-2; D may be TRBD1 (6 bases). V shed 5 bases and J shed 1 base, with 11 bases lying between them. The CDR3 contains 15 residues. Germline loops: CDR1 SGHVS, CDR2 FQNEAQ.

This chain joins TRBV4-3 and TRBJ2-2, with 7 bases fitting TRBD2. Germline assignment: CDR1 LGHNA and CDR2 YSLEER. CDR3 length equals 14 residues. The junction had 2 bases not matched to a gene; V was cut back by 1 base and J by 6 bases. In DNA, the CDR3 is TGCGCCAGCAGCCAAGGGACTAGTCCCGGGGAGCTGTTTTTT. The encoded protein is CASSQGTSPGELFF.

This clone was recorded once. V is TRBV5-1 and J is TRBJ2-7; D is unresolved. The germline V and J ends were trimmed by 0 bases and 2 bases, with 9 bases remaining between them. Looked up from germline, CDR1 is SGHRS and CDR2 is YFSETQ. CDR3 size: 14 residues. Here the CDR3 DNA reads TGCGCCAGCAGCTTGGGTTTTTATGCCTACGAGCAGTACGTC. Translation gives CASSLGFYAYEQYV.

V is TRBV2 and J is TRBJ2-1, with 10 bases aligning to TRBD2. Germline assignment: CDR1 SNHLY and CDR2 FYNNEI. The CDR3 runs 14 residues. V was clipped by 6 bases and J by 2 bases; unmatched bases: 1. The CDR3 region is CASSGTSAYNEQFF. As DNA, the CDR3 is TGTGCCAGCAGCGGGACTAGCGCCTACAATGAGCAGTTCTTC.

The chain recombines TRBV6-5 with TRBJ2-1, with 9 bases that match TRBD1. CDR1 and CDR2 (germline): MNHEY, SVGAGI. This CDR3 is built from 15 residues. V lost 7 bases to trimming and J lost 4 bases; unmatched junction nucleotides: 8. For the CDR3, the DNA is TGTGCCAGCACCGAACTTGGGACAGGGTACAATGAGCAGTTCTTC. It encodes CASTELGTGYNEQFF.

The chain couples TRBV6-5 to TRBJ1-4, with D maybe TRBD1 (6 bases). The CDR3 totals 14 residues. Deletions cut 6 bases from V and 5 bases from J, with 13 bases between. The germline CDR1 and CDR2 sequences are MNHEY and SVGAGI. The CDR3 bases are TGTGCCAGCAGCCGAGACAGGAAGAATGAAAAACTGTTTTTT. As protein: CASSRDRKNEKLFF.

The J gene is TRBJ2-3, the V gene TRBV3-1 (or the pseudogene TRBV3-2), with D perhaps matching TRBD2 (5 bases). The CDR3 extends over 14 amino acids. The germline V and J ends were trimmed by 4 bases and 2 bases, with 10 bases remaining between them. Germline-derived CDR1 and CDR2 are LGHDT and YNNKEL (reference sequence). The CDR3 DNA reads TGTGCCAGCAGCCGAGGGAGAATCACAGATACGCAGTATTTT. This codes for CASSRGRITDTQYF.

The chain uses TRBV10-3 and TRBJ2-7; a weak D match, TRBD1 (5 bases). The germline CDR1 and CDR2 sequences are ENHRY and SYGVKD. V was clipped by 0 bases and J by 2 bases, with 14 bases between them. This CDR3 comprises 16 residues. In DNA form, the CDR3 reads TGTGCCATCAGTGAGTCGACCCCCGGACAAGCCTACGAGCAGTACTTC. It encodes CAISESTPGQAYEQYF.

This chain uses TRBV5-1 with TRBJ1-4; no clear D gene. Germline CDR1 and CDR2: SGHRS and YFSETQ. CDR3 length: 15 residues. Trimming pared 7 bases from V and 8 bases from J, leaving 21 bases between. The CDR3 spells CASGPLGRDGEKLFF. CDR3 in DNA: TGCGCCAGCGGACCCCTGGGGAGGGATGGCGAAAAACTGTTTTTT.

This chain uses TRBV6-2 or TRBV6-3 with TRBJ2-3, with D possibly matching TRBD2 (5 bases). This CDR3 has 14 amino acids. Trimming took off 0 bases at V and 5 bases at J, with 9 bases between the two ends. Germline CDR1 is MNHEY and CDR2 is SVGEGT. The CDR3 spells CASSYSGLLDTQYF. CDR3 coding DNA: TGTGCCAGCAGTTACTCCGGACTGTTAGATACGCAGTATTTT.